This T cell receptor beta chain was sequenced in a study of blood T cell repertoires in COVID-19. The overall study: Two consecutive negative NP/OP PCR tests, clearance, or resolved symptoms defined Cohort 3 recovery. COVID-19 samples, acute and convalescent, were from the United States, Italy and Spain. The cDNA or gDNA used as material had been derived from T cells, B-cell-depleted T cells, or PBMCs.

Some clones are missing from TCRdb's copy, which holds only in-frame ones; the method was immunoSEQ multiplex PCR. This sample carries over 200,000 clones, approximately 87% of them seen once, and the ten largest clones take approximately 3.1%. The CDR3 contains 15 residues. Germline CDR1 SGHNT, CDR2 YENEEA. V was clipped by 2 bases and J by 6 bases; unmatched bases: 5. The chain combines TRBV11-3 with TRBJ2-1; 9 positions match TRBD1. Material: PBMCs or T cells enriched from blood (not recorded which). This receptor was obtained from a woman aged 45-65 years in a cohort exposed to, infected with or recovered from COVID-19 (not recorded which). The chain's CDR3 is CASSLMGQGGNEQFF. CDR3 DNA sequence: TGTGCCAGCAGCTTAATGGGACAGGGCGGCAATGAGCAGTTCTTC.